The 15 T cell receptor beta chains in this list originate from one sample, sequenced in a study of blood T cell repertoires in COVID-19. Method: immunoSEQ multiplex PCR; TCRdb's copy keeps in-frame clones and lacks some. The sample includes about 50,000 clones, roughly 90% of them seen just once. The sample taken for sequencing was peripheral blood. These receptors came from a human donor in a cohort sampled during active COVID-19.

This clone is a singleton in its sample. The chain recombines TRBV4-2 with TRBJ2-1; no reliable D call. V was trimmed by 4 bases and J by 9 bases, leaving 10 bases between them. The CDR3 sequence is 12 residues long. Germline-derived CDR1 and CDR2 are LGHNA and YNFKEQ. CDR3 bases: TGTGCCAGCAGCCCAGAACCCGGTGAGCAGTTCTTC. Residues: CASSPEPGEQFF.

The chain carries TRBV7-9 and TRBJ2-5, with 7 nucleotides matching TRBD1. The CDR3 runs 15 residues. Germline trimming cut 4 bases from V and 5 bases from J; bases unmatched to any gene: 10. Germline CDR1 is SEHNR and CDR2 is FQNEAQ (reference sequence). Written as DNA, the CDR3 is TGTGCCAGCAGCTCCGACAGGGTTGAGGGGGAGACCCAGTACTTC. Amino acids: CASSSDRVEGETQYF.

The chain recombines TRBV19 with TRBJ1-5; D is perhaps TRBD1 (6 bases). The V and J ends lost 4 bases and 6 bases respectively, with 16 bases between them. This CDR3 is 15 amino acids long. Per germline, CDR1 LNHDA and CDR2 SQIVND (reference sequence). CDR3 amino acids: CASSRERGIVQPQHF. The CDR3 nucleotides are TGTGCCAGTAGTAGAGAAAGGGGGATTGTTCAGCCCCAGCATTTT. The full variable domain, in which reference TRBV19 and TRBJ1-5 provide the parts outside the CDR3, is DGGITQSPKYLFRKEGQNVTLSCEQNLNHDAMYWYRQDPGQGLRLIYYSQIVNDFQKGDIAEGYSVSREKKESFPLTVTSAQKNPTAFYLCASSRERGIVQPQHFGDGTRLSIL.

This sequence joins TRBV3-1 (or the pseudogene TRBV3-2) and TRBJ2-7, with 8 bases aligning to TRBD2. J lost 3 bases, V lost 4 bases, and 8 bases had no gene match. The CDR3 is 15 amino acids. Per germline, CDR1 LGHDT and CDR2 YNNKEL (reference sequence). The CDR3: CASSPGLAALYEQYF. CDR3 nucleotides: TGTGCCAGCAGCCCCGGACTAGCAGCACTCTACGAGCAGTACTTC.

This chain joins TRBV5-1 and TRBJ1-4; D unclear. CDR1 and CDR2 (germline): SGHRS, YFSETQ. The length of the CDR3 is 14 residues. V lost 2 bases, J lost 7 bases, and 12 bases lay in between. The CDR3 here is CASSFRPRGEKLFF. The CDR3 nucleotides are TGCGCCAGCAGCTTCCGACCTCGGGGTGAAAAACTGTTTTTT.

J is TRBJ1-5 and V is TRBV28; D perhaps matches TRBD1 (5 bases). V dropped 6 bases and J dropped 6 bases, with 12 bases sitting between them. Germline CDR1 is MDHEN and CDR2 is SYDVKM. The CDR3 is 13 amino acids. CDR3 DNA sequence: TGTGCCAGCAGCCTCGGGACTCGTCAGCCCCAGCATTTT. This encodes CASSLGTRQPQHF.

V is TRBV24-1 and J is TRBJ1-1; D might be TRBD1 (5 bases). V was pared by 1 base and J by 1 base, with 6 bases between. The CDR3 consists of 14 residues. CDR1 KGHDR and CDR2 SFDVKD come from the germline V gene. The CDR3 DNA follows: TGTGCCACCAGTGATTTCGGGGGGAACACTGAAGCTTTCTTT. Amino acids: CATSDFGGNTEAFF.

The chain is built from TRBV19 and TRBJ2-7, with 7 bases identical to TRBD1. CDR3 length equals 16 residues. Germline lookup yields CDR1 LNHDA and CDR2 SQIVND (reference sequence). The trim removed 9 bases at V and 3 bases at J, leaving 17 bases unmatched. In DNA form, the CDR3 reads TGTGCCAGGTCCTACCGACGACAGGGTAAGGGCTACGAGCAGTACTTC. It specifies CARSYRRQGKGYEQYF. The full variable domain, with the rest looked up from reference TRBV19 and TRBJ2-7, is DGGITQSPKYLFRKEGQNVTLSCEQNLNHDAMYWYRQDPGQGLRLIYYSQIVNDFQKGDIAEGYSVSREKKESFPLTVTSAQKNPTAFYLCARSYRRQGKGYEQYFGPGTRLTVT.

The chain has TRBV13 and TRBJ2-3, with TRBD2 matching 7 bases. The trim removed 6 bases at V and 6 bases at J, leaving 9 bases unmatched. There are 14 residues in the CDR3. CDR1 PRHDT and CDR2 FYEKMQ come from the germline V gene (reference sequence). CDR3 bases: TGTGCCAGCAGTCTTGCGGGGGTGGCGGATACGCAGTATTTT. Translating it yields CASSLAGVADTQYF.

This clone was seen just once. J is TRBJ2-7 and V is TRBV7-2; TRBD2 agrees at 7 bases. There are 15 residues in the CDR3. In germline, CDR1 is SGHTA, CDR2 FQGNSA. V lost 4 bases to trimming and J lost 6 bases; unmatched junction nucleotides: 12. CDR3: CASSSPGRGSLEQYF. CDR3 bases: TGTGCCAGCAGCTCACCAGGTCGCGGGAGCCTCGAGCAGTACTTC.

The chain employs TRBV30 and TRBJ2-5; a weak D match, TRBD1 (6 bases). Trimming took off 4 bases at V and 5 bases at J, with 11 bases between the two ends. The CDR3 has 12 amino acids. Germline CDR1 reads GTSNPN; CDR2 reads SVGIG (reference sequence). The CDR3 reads CAWTPRGETQYF. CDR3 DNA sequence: TGTGCCTGGACTCCGAGGGGGGAGACCCAGTACTTC.

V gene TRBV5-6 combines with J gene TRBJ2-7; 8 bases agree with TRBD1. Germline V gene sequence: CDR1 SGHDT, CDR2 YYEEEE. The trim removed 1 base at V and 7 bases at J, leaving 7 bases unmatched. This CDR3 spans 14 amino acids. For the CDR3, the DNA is TGTGCCAGCAGCTTGCGACAGGGGTATTGGGAGCAGTACTTC. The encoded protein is CASSLRQGYWEQYF.

CDR3 protein: CASSSPEGGEKLFF. The DNA for the CDR3 is TGTGCCAGCAGCTCCCCCGAGGGCGGGGAAAAACTGTTTTTT. The chain combines TRBV7-9 with TRBJ1-4; D remains unclear. V shed 4 bases and J shed 8 bases, with 14 bases lying between them. Germline V gene sequence: CDR1 SEHNR, CDR2 FQNEAQ (reference sequence). There are 14 residues in the CDR3.

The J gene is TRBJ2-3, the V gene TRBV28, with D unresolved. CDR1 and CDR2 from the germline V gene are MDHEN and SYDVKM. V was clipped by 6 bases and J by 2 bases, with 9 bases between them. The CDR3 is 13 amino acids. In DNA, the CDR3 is TGTGCCAGCAGGTCCGCGCCCACAGATACGCAGTATTTT. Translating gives CASRSAPTDTQYF. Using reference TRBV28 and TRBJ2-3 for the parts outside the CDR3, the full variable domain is DVKVTQSSRYLVKRTGEKVFLECVQDMDHENMFWYRQDPGLGLRLIYFSYDVKMKEKGDIPEGYSVSREKKERFSLILESASTNQTSMYLCASRSAPTDTQYFGPGTRLTVL.

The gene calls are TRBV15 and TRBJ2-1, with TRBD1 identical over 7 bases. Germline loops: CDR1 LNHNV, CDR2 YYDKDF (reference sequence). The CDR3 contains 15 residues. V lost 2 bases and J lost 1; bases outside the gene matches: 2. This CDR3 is CATSRPGQSYNEQFF. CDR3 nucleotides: TGTGCCACCAGCAGACCGGGACAGTCCTACAATGAGCAGTTCTTC.